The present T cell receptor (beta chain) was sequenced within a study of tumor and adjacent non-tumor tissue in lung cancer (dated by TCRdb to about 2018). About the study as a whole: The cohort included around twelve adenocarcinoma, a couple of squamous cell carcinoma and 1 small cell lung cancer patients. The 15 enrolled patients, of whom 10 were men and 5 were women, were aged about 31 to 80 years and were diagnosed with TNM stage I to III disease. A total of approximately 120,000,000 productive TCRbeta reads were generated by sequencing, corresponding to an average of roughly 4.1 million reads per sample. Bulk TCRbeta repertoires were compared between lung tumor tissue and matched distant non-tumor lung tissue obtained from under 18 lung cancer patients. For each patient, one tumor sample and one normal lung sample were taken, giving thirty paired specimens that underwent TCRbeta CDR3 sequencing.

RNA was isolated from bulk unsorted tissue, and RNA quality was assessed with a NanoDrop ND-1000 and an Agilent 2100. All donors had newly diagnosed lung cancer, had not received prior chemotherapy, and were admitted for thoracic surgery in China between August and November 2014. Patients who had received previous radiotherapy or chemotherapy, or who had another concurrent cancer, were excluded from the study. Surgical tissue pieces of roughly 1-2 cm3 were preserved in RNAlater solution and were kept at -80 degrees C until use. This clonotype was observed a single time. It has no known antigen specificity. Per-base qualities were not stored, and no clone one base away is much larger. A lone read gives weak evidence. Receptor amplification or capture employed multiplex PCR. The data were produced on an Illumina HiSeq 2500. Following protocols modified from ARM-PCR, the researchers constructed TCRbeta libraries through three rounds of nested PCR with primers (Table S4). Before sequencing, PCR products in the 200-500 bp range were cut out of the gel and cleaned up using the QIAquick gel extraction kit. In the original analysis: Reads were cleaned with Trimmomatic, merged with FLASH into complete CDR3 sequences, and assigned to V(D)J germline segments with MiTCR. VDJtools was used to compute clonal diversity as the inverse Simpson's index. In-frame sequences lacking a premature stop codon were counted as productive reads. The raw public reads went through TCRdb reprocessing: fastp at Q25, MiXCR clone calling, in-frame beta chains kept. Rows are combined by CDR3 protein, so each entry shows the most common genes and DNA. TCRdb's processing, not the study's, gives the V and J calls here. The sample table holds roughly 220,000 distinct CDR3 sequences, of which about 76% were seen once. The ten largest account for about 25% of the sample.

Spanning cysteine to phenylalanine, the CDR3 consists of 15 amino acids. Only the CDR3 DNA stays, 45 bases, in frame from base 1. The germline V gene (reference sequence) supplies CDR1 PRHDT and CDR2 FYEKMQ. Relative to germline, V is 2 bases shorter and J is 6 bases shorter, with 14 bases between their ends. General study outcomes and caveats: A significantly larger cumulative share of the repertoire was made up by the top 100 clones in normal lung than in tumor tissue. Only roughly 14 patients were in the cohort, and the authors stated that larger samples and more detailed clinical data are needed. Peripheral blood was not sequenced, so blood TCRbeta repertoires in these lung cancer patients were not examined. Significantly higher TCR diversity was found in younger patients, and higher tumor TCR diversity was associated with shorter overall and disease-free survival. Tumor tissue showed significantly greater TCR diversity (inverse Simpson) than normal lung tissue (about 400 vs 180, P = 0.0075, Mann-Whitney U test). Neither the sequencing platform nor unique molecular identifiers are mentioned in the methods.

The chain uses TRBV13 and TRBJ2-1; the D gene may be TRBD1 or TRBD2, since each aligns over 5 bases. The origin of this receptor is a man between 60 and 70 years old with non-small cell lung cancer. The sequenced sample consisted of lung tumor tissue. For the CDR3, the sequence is CASSLLRGAINEQFF. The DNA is TGTGCCAGCAGCTTACTGAGGGGCGCGATCAATGAGCAGTTCTTC.